These 5 T cell receptor beta chains came from one sample sequenced in a study of T cell responses to AZD1222 COVID-19 vaccine. Sequencing was performed with immunoSEQ multiplex PCR; in TCRdb, only in-frame clones are kept and a portion is missing. The sample lists about 25,000 clones, around nine tenths occurring once. The specimen comprised peripheral blood, sampled 28 days after the second AZD1222 dose. Receptors originate from an adult who received the AZD1222 COVID-19 vaccine.

This clone was found a few times. DNA for the CDR3: TGTGCCAGTAGTATACGGAGAGCCACATACACTGAAGCTTTCTTT. It yields the protein CASSIRRATYTEAFF. The V gene is TRBV19, the J gene TRBJ1-1, with D unclear. The CDR3 is 15 residues long. Germline V lookup: CDR1 LNHDA, CDR2 SQIVND (reference sequence). V was trimmed by 2 bases and J by 3 bases, leaving 13 bases between them.

The chain joins TRBV28 to TRBJ1-2, with 9 bases aligning to TRBD1. The CDR3 has 13 amino acids. Germline V CDR1 and CDR2: MDHEN, SYDVKM. After removal of 10 bases from V and 3 bases from J, the junction contained 6 bases not matched to a gene. CDR3 coding DNA: TGTGCCAATAAAAGGACAGGGGACTATGGCTACACCTTC. As protein: CANKRTGDYGYTF.

The chain recombines TRBV2 with TRBJ1-2; 7 bases match TRBD1. The germline V gene encodes CDR1 SNHLY and CDR2 FYNNEI. The CDR3 totals 13 residues. With V trimmed by 7 bases and J by 3 bases, 5 bases remained unmatched. The CDR3 reads CASKGDRDYGYTF. Written as DNA, the CDR3 is TGTGCCAGCAAGGGGGACAGAGACTATGGCTACACCTTC.

The V and J genes are TRBV5-8 and TRBJ2-7, with D hard to call. Trimming took 3 bases from V and 0 from J, leaving 10 bases between them. The CDR3 sequence is 14 residues long. Germline V CDR1 and CDR2: SGHTS, YDEGEE. CDR3: CASSYSGPSYEQYF. In nucleotides, the CDR3 is TGTGCCAGCAGCTATTCCGGGCCCTCCTACGAGCAGTACTTC.

The J gene is TRBJ2-7, the V gene TRBV11-2; 11 bases are shared with TRBD2. The CDR3 sequence is 15 residues long. With 5 bases clipped from V and 5 bases from J, the junction kept 8 bases outside the gene matches. Germline V gene lookup returns CDR1 SGHAT and CDR2 FQNNGV. The CDR3: CASSNLAGGVDEQYF. In DNA form, the CDR3 reads TGTGCCAGCAGCAACCTAGCGGGAGGAGTTGACGAGCAGTACTTC.